This is a list of T cell receptor beta chains from one sample in a study of T-cell memory formation after mild COVID-19. Each CDR3 protein is one row after TCRdb ran MiXCR on the 5' RACE reads. The profile shows around 200,000 distinct CDR3 sequences, about 22% of them singletons. The sample consisted of PBMCs or a T cell subset sorted from them (not recorded which). The receptor source for this set is an adult woman who had mild COVID-19 (a few samples of this study predate the infection). Cell type and time point are not known. The CDR3 runs from the conserved cysteine through the conserved F or W. D genes are given only for firm matches. Size values are once, few and many counts, or a class for expanded clones, and some rows have none.

CDR3nt: TGTGCCACCAGGGGACCCCGCATCGGGGACACCGGGGAGCTGTTTTTT; CDR3aa: CATRGPRIGDTGELFF; d_gene: -; abundance: few; v_gene: TRBV24-1; j_gene: TRBJ2-2
CDR3nt: TGTGCCAGCAGTTTATTTGCGGGGGACAATGAGCAGTTCTTC; CDR3aa: CASSLFAGDNEQFF; d_gene: TRBD2; abundance: few; v_gene: TRBV27; j_gene: TRBJ2-1
CDR3nt: TGTGCCAGCAGCCCAGGGGCGTTCCAAGAGACCCAGTACTTC; CDR3aa: CASSPGAFQETQYF; d_gene: -; abundance: -; v_gene: TRBV11-2; j_gene: TRBJ2-5
CDR3nt: TGTGCCAGCAGCCGCGGACAAGTACCGCAGTATTTT; CDR3aa: CASSRGQVPQYF; d_gene: -; abundance: few; v_gene: TRBV7-2; j_gene: TRBJ2-3
CDR3nt: TGTGCCAGCAGTTATTCACAGGGCGTGGAGACCCAGTACTTC; CDR3aa: CASSYSQGVETQYF; d_gene: -; abundance: few; v_gene: TRBV6-5; j_gene: TRBJ2-5
CDR3nt: TGCAGCCCCTGGGGCAGTAGCACAGATACGCAGTATTTT; CDR3aa: CSPWGSSTDTQYF; d_gene: -; abundance: -; v_gene: TRBV20-1; j_gene: TRBJ2-3
CDR3nt: TGTGCCAGCAGTTACACGGGGCCGAACACCGGGGAGCTGTTTTTT; CDR3aa: CASSYTGPNTGELFF; d_gene: -; abundance: -; v_gene: TRBV6-5; j_gene: TRBJ2-2
CDR3nt: TGTGCCAGTAGTATAGGAGCAGGATACAATCAGCCCCAGCATTTT; CDR3aa: CASSIGAGYNQPQHF; d_gene: -; abundance: -; v_gene: TRBV19; j_gene: TRBJ1-5
CDR3nt: TGTGCCAGCAAACCCTGGGACCCGATTCTCGGAACCCTAAATGAGCAGTTCTTC; CDR3aa: CASKPWDPILGTLNEQFF; d_gene: -; abundance: few; v_gene: TRBV7-2; j_gene: TRBJ2-1
CDR3nt: TGCGCCAGCAGCCAAGTTGGGTTGCGGGACATCGCTAATGAAAAACTGTTTTTT; CDR3aa: CASSQVGLRDIANEKLFF; d_gene: -; abundance: -; v_gene: TRBV4-1; j_gene: TRBJ1-4
CDR3nt: TGTGCCAGCCAACCAGGGCTCGGGAGCAATCAGCCCCAGCATTTT; CDR3aa: CASQPGLGSNQPQHF; d_gene: -; abundance: once; v_gene: TRBV9; j_gene: TRBJ1-5
CDR3nt: TGTGACAGTAACACCGGGGAGCTGTTTTTT; CDR3aa: CDSNTGELFF; d_gene: -; abundance: few; v_gene: TRBV6-1; j_gene: TRBJ2-2
CDR3nt: TGCAGTGCTAGAGGGTCAGCTAGCGGGAGGACCTACGAGCAGTACTTC; CDR3aa: CSARGSASGRTYEQYF; d_gene: TRBD2; abundance: few; v_gene: TRBV20-1; j_gene: TRBJ2-7
CDR3nt: TGTGCCAGCAGTCCCGAGCCCGGGTACTATGGCTACACCTTC; CDR3aa: CASSPEPGYYGYTF; d_gene: -; abundance: -; v_gene: TRBV27; j_gene: TRBJ1-2
CDR3nt: TGTGCCAGCAGTTCCCGACAGGGGGCCGATCAGCCCCAGCATTTT; CDR3aa: CASSSRQGADQPQHF; d_gene: TRBD1; abundance: few; v_gene: TRBV12-3/TRBV12-4; j_gene: TRBJ1-5
CDR3nt: TGCGCCAGCAGCTCTCGACTCACTAGCACAGATACGCAGTATTTT; CDR3aa: CASSSRLTSTDTQYF; d_gene: -; abundance: few; v_gene: TRBV5-1; j_gene: TRBJ2-3
CDR3nt: TGTGCCAGTCGGGATTGGAATAGCAATGAGCAGTTCTTC; CDR3aa: CASRDWNSNEQFF; d_gene: -; abundance: -; v_gene: TRBV19; j_gene: TRBJ2-1
CDR3nt: TGCAGCGTTGTCGGGTCACTCTCTGGAAACACCATATATTTT; CDR3aa: CSVVGSLSGNTIYF; d_gene: -; abundance: few; v_gene: TRBV29-1; j_gene: TRBJ1-3
CDR3nt: TGTGCCAGCAGCTCTCGACAGGGCATAGGGGACACTGAAGCTTTCTTT; CDR3aa: CASSSRQGIGDTEAFF; d_gene: TRBD1; abundance: -; v_gene: TRBV7-9; j_gene: TRBJ1-1
CDR3nt: TGTGCCAGCAGTTGGGACAGGGCCCCAGAGACCCAGTACTTC; CDR3aa: CASSWDRAPETQYF; d_gene: TRBD1; abundance: -; v_gene: TRBV12-3/TRBV12-4; j_gene: TRBJ2-5
CDR3nt: TGTGCCAGCAGTTTATCGACAGGCCGTCGAACTGAAGCTTTCTTT; CDR3aa: CASSLSTGRRTEAFF; d_gene: -; abundance: few; v_gene: TRBV27; j_gene: TRBJ1-1
CDR3nt: TGTGCCACCAGCACCTCCTTTCAAGGACAGGGACCCTACGAGCAGTACTTC; CDR3aa: CATSTSFQGQGPYEQYF; d_gene: TRBD1; abundance: few; v_gene: TRBV15; j_gene: TRBJ2-7
CDR3nt: TGTGCCAGCAGCGTAGTAGCTGCCCCCTACGAGCAGTACTTC; CDR3aa: CASSVVAAPYEQYF; d_gene: -; abundance: -; v_gene: TRBV9; j_gene: TRBJ2-7
CDR3nt: TGTGCCAGCAGCGTGGCTAGCGCCTACGAGCAGTACTTC; CDR3aa: CASSVASAYEQYF; d_gene: -; abundance: -; v_gene: TRBV7-6; j_gene: TRBJ2-7
CDR3nt: TGTGCCACCAGCATAGGGAACTCCTACAATGAGCAGTTCTTC; CDR3aa: CATSIGNSYNEQFF; d_gene: -; abundance: -; v_gene: TRBV15; j_gene: TRBJ2-1
CDR3nt: TGTGCCAGCAGTTACCGCCTGGGACTAGCCTACGAGCAGTACTTC; CDR3aa: CASSYRLGLAYEQYF; d_gene: TRBD2; abundance: many; v_gene: TRBV6-5; j_gene: TRBJ2-7
CDR3nt: TGCAGCGTTGATAGTTGGAGGGTTTCTGGCTACACCTTC; CDR3aa: CSVDSWRVSGYTF; d_gene: -; abundance: -; v_gene: TRBV29-1; j_gene: TRBJ1-2
CDR3nt: TGTGCCAGCAGTTTAAGCCCGGGACCGAACACTGAAGCTTTCTTT; CDR3aa: CASSLSPGPNTEAFF; d_gene: -; abundance: few; v_gene: TRBV12-3/TRBV12-4; j_gene: TRBJ1-1
CDR3nt: TGCGCCAGCAGCCAACTTGCGGGACAGATGTATGGCTACACCTTC; CDR3aa: CASSQLAGQMYGYTF; d_gene: TRBD1; abundance: -; v_gene: TRBV4-1; j_gene: TRBJ1-2
CDR3nt: TGCAGCGTTGAGGACAGGGGGCCTACTCGAGCTTTCTTT; CDR3aa: CSVEDRGPTRAFF; d_gene: TRBD1; abundance: few; v_gene: TRBV29-1; j_gene: TRBJ1-1
CDR3nt: TGTGCCAGCAGTCGCCCGGGACTAGGAGAATACAATGAGCAGTTCTTC; CDR3aa: CASSRPGLGEYNEQFF; d_gene: TRBD2; abundance: -; v_gene: TRBV27; j_gene: TRBJ2-1
CDR3nt: TGTGCCAGCAGTTACGACAGGGGCCCGGATGCAACTAATGAAAAACTGTTTTTT; CDR3aa: CASSYDRGPDATNEKLFF; d_gene: TRBD1; abundance: few; v_gene: TRBV6-5; j_gene: TRBJ1-4
CDR3nt: TGTGCCAGTAGTAGGGGGCTAGCGGATTCCAATGAGCAGTTCTTC; CDR3aa: CASSRGLADSNEQFF; d_gene: -; abundance: few; v_gene: TRBV19; j_gene: TRBJ2-1
CDR3nt: TGTGCCAGCAGTGAGATAGGGGGCACAGATACGCAGTATTTT; CDR3aa: CASSEIGGTDTQYF; d_gene: -; abundance: few; v_gene: TRBV6-4; j_gene: TRBJ2-3
CDR3nt: TGTGCCAGCAGCCAAGTCGTAAATGAGCAGTTCTTC; CDR3aa: CASSQVVNEQFF; d_gene: -; abundance: few; v_gene: TRBV14; j_gene: TRBJ2-1
CDR3nt: TGTGCCAGCAGCGTAGATACCAGGGGGCAAGATGGCTACACCTTC; CDR3aa: CASSVDTRGQDGYTF; d_gene: TRBD1; abundance: -; v_gene: TRBV9; j_gene: TRBJ1-2
CDR3nt: TGCGCCAGCAGCCAAGACTCGGGGGGCCATGAGCAGTTCTTC; CDR3aa: CASSQDSGGHEQFF; d_gene: -; abundance: few; v_gene: TRBV4-1; j_gene: TRBJ2-1
CDR3nt: TGCGCCAGCAGCCAAGATGGACTAGCGGGAGATTATGAGCAGTTCTTC; CDR3aa: CASSQDGLAGDYEQFF; d_gene: TRBD2; abundance: few; v_gene: TRBV4-1; j_gene: TRBJ2-1
CDR3nt: TGTGCCTGGAGTGGGGCAGGGAGCCAGCCCCAGCATTTT; CDR3aa: CAWSGAGSQPQHF; d_gene: -; abundance: few; v_gene: TRBV30; j_gene: TRBJ1-5
CDR3nt: TGTGCCAGCAGCGCACAACTAGTCTACGAGCAGTACTTC; CDR3aa: CASSAQLVYEQYF; d_gene: -; abundance: few; v_gene: TRBV5-6; j_gene: TRBJ2-7
CDR3nt: TGTGCTAGTGGTTTTAGAACGGGACGCACAGATACGCAGTATTTT; CDR3aa: CASGFRTGRTDTQYF; d_gene: -; abundance: -; v_gene: TRBV12-5; j_gene: TRBJ2-3
CDR3nt: TGCAGTGCTAGAGACCGGATTGCGGCAGGCAGAAACAATGAGCAGTTCTTC; CDR3aa: CSARDRIAAGRNNEQFF; d_gene: -; abundance: -; v_gene: TRBV20-1; j_gene: TRBJ2-1